These 8 T cell receptor beta chains originate from one sample sequenced in a study of shared T cell receptors in the human thymus. Here immunoSEQ multiplex PCR was the method, and the copy in TCRdb shows in-frame clones only, minus some. The sample carries under 850,000 clones, around 89% recorded once. The same data also went into a second study, on human thymus T cells.

Sequenced input: thymocytes. These receptors came from a boy younger than two with a congenital heart defect.

The chain uses TRBV27 and TRBJ1-4; 9 nucleotides match TRBD1. The V and J ends lost 3 bases and 8 bases, in that order; junction bases with no gene match: 1. The CDR3 totals 13 residues. Per the germline V gene, CDR1 is MNHEY and CDR2 is SMNVEV (reference sequence). Here the CDR3 reads CASSFGTGEKLFF. The CDR3 nucleotides read TGTGCCAGCAGTTTTGGGACAGGGGAAAAACTGTTTTTT.

The genes are TRBV9 and TRBJ2-2, with 10 bases identical to TRBD2. The length of the CDR3 is 18 residues. Germline V gene sequence: CDR1 SGDLS, CDR2 YYNGEE. V was clipped by 4 bases and J by 4 bases; unmatched bases: 13. The CDR3 bases are TGTGCCAGCAGCCCACTTCGACAGCGGGAGGGGGGCACCGGGGAGCTGTTTTTT. Residues: CASSPLRQREGGTGELFF.

This rearrangement joins TRBV6-4 to TRBJ1-2; perhaps TRBD1 as D (5 bases). V shed 6 bases and J shed 0 bases, with 11 bases lying between them. Germline-derived CDR1 and CDR2 are MRHNA and SNTAGT. CDR3 length equals 14 residues. The CDR3 DNA follows: TGTGCCAGCAGCATCGGGGGAGCTAACTATGGCTACACCTTC. This translates into CASSIGGANYGYTF.

The V gene is TRBV4-1, the J gene TRBJ2-7; tentatively, D is TRBD2 (5 bases). With 8 bases removed from V and 3 bases from J, the gap between germline ends came to 14 bases. This CDR3 is 13 amino acids long. CDR1 MGHRA and CDR2 YSYEKL come from the germline V gene. CDR3 in DNA: TGCGCCAGCCGGGGAGCTGCGAGCTACGAGCAGTACTTC. Residues: CASRGAASYEQYF.

The V and J genes are TRBV6-5 and TRBJ1-1; the match to TRBD1 covers 11 bases. Germline CDR1 reads MNHEY; CDR2 reads SVGAGI. The V segment lost 5 bases and the J segment 10 bases; nucleotides outside the gene matches: 9. There are 14 residues in the CDR3. This chain's CDR3 is CASSEGTGGRRAFF. CDR3 coding DNA: TGTGCCAGCAGTGAGGGGACAGGGGGTAGAAGAGCTTTCTTT.

This clone was seen once. The V call is TRBV30, the J call TRBJ2-5; D not certain. The germline CDR1 and CDR2 sequences are GTSNPN and SVGIG (reference sequence). V gave up 4 bases and J gave up 4 bases, with 25 bases separating them. The CDR3 runs to 17 residues. As DNA, the CDR3 is TGTGCCTGGATTCCCTCCCCCCGTGGGCTTGAAGGAGAGACCCAGTACTTC. It is translated as CAWIPSPRGLEGETQYF.

The genes are TRBV10-3 and TRBJ2-1; D is uncertain. Between the trimmed V and J ends, which lost 3 bases and 9 bases, there was a span of 21 bases. The CDR3 is 16 residues long. Germline V lookup: CDR1 ENHRY, CDR2 SYGVKD. The CDR3 region is CAISDLRTSLLSEQFF. The CDR3 nucleotides are TGTGCCATCAGTGACCTCCGTACTTCTTTACTGAGTGAGCAGTTCTTC.

The chain is built from TRBV7-2 and TRBJ2-7, with 7 bases fitting TRBD2. The CDR3 runs 15 residues. Trimming took 5 bases from V and 0 from J; bases not matched to a gene: 7. CDR1 is SGHTA, CDR2 FQGNSA, per germline. In DNA form, the CDR3 reads TGTGCCAGCAGCCCCCGGGTAGCGGGCTCCTACGAGCAGTACTTC. This encodes CASSPRVAGSYEQYF.